The next 3 T cell receptor beta chains were all read from a single sample in a study of blood T cells in healthy people across ages. Alongside a J-beta primer mix, a sample-barcoded 5' primer served in a second PCR lasting roughly 7 to 11 cycles. One entry per CDR3 protein, called by TCRdb with MiXCR from the 5' RACE reads. The sample carries 1,100,000 or so distinct CDR3 sequences, 45% recorded once. Sequencing was performed on blood. The origin of the receptors is a woman aged 55-69 years in good health.

This chain joins TRBV5-1 and TRBJ2-5; no reliable D call. Germline-derived CDR1 and CDR2 are SGHRS and YFSETQ. The CDR3 extends over 14 amino acids. V was clipped by 0 bases and J by 2 bases, with 8 bases between them. This CDR3 is CASSLAQVQETQYF. The CDR3 coding sequence is TGCGCCAGCAGCTTGGCTCAGGTTCAAGAGACCCAGTACTTC.

The V gene is TRBV18, the J gene TRBJ2-3; 10 bases line up with TRBD1. Germline V CDR1 and CDR2: KGHSH, LQKENI. CDR3 length: 18 amino acids. V lost 1 base, J lost 0 bases, and 7 bases stayed unmatched. The CDR3 region is CASSPRQGATSSTDTQYF. The CDR3 DNA is TGTGCCAGCTCACCACGACAGGGGGCGACTTCTAGCACAGATACGCAGTATTTT.

Of note for this clonotype: A single base separates this from a much larger clone, so it may be a read error. V is TRBV11-2 and J is TRBJ2-1; D not certain. Germline lookup yields CDR1 SGHAT and CDR2 FQNNGV. The CDR3 spans 14 residues. The chain's CDR3 is CTSSLATRNNEQFF. Here the CDR3 DNA reads TGTACCAGCAGCTTAGCCACCAGAAACAATGAGCAGTTCTTC.